Each of the 20 T cell receptor beta chains below was sequenced from the same sample in a study of T cells in Graves' hyperthyroidism and ophthalmopathy. Researchers took RNA transcripts and amplified the TCR beta CDR3 regions from them. Using the HTBI primer set, a first-round RT-PCR was run on the TCR CDR3. TCRdb re-called the multiplex PCR reads through MiXCR, storing one row per CDR3 protein. The sample gives approximately 640,000 distinct CDR3 sequences, 45% of which show up once; roughly 7.2% is in the top ten. Sequencing was done on a sample of peripheral blood or thyroid tissue (not recorded which). These receptors came from an adult man with Graves' disease, either hyperthyroidism or ophthalmopathy (not recorded which).

This clonotype was recorded many times. The chain is built from TRBV19 and TRBJ1-2, with 7 positions matching TRBD1. The CDR3 is made up of 12 amino acids. Germline CDR1 is LNHDA and CDR2 is SQIVND (reference sequence). With 3 bases clipped from V and 8 bases from J, the junction kept 3 bases outside the gene matches. CDR3 region: CASSIEGGGYTF. In nucleotides, the CDR3 is TGTGCCAGTAGTATCGAAGGGGGCGGCTACACCTTC. The whole variable domain, remainder taken from reference TRBV19 and TRBJ1-2, is DGGITQSPKYLFRKEGQNVTLSCEQNLNHDAMYWYRQDPGQGLRLIYYSQIVNDFQKGDIAEGYSVSREKKESFPLTVTSAQKNPTAFYLCASSIEGGGYTFGSGTRLTVV.

In this sample, this clonotype turned up many times. This sequence joins TRBV24-1 and TRBJ2-7; D perhaps matches TRBD1 (5 bases). Germline CDR1 KGHDR, CDR2 SFDVKD. The CDR3 extends over 16 amino acids. V was pared by 0 bases and J by 3 bases, with 14 bases between. CDR3 coding DNA: TGTGCCACCAGTGATTTGGGTCAGGGTAATGACTACGAGCAGTACTTC. Translation gives CATSDLGQGNDYEQYF.

The chain uses TRBV2 and TRBJ1-1, with D perhaps matching TRBD1 (6 bases). The CDR3 runs to 16 residues. V lost 5 bases and J 5 bases, leaving 21 bases between the germline ends. Germline assignment: CDR1 SNHLY and CDR2 FYNNEI. CDR3 loop: CASSYGSGGWGTEAFF. As DNA, the CDR3 is TGTGCCAGCAGTTACGGAAGTGGGGGCTGGGGTACTGAAGCTTTCTTT.

The chain uses TRBV7-8 and TRBJ2-3; a weak D match, TRBD2 (6 bases). The CDR3 loop spans 14 amino acids. Germline CDR1 reads SGHVS; CDR2 reads FQNEAQ. Trimming removed 6 bases from V and 2 bases from J, with 12 bases in between. CDR3 coding DNA: TGTGCCAGCAGGGGGCGGGGACCCACAGATACGCAGTATTTT. Translating gives CASRGRGPTDTQYF.

The CDR3, as DNA: TGTGCCAGCAGCTCCCTGGTTTTAAAGTATGGCTACACCTTC. Its protein product is CASSSLVLKYGYTF. This chain links TRBV11-1 with TRBJ1-2; no clear D gene. The CDR3 is 14 amino acids. Germline V CDR1 and CDR2: SGHAT, FQDESV (reference sequence). V was shortened by 4 bases and J by 5 bases, with 14 bases between the two germline ends.

This clonotype showed up many times. The V call is TRBV7-8, the J call TRBJ1-1; D is undetermined. Germline lookup yields CDR1 SGHVS and CDR2 FQNEAQ. The V end was cut by 2 bases, the J end by 3 bases, with 4 bases between. The CDR3 is 12 residues long. The chain's CDR3 is CASSLQDTEAFF. In DNA, the CDR3 is TGTGCCAGCAGCTTACAGGACACTGAAGCTTTCTTT. Full variable domain (remainder filled in from reference TRBV7-8 and TRBJ1-1): GAGVSQSPRYKVAKRGQDVALRCDPISGHVSLFWYQQALGQGPEFLTYFQNEAQLDKSGLPSDRFFAERPEGSVSTLKIQRTQQEDSAVYLCASSLQDTEAFFGQGTRLTVV.

This clonotype was observed at least ten times. This sequence joins TRBV20-1 and TRBJ1-3; D uncertain. From germline, CDR1 is DFQATT and CDR2 SNEGSKA (reference sequence). V dropped 2 bases and J dropped 0 bases, with 8 bases sitting between them. There are 14 residues in the CDR3. The CDR3: CSARYRSSGNTIYF. The CDR3 DNA sequence: TGCAGTGCTAGATATCGGTCCTCTGGAAACACCATATATTTT.

This chain connects TRBV7-9 to TRBJ1-4, with D unresolved. Germline CDR1 and CDR2: SEHNR and FQNEAQ (reference sequence). The CDR3 has 15 amino acids. The V and J ends lost 3 bases and 8 bases respectively, with 16 bases between them. Here the CDR3 reads CASSLLGRAGEKLFF. CDR3 in DNA: TGTGCCAGCAGCTTGTTGGGGAGGGCTGGAGAAAAACTGTTTTTT.

This chain connects TRBV7-6 to TRBJ2-7; 8 bases map to TRBD2. The CDR3 is made up of 14 amino acids. The V gene's germline CDR1 is SGHVS and CDR2 FNYEAQ. Germline trimming cut 2 bases from V and 3 bases from J; bases unmatched to any gene: 3. The CDR3: CASSLSGRNYEQYF. The CDR3 nucleotides are TGTGCCAGCAGCTTAAGCGGGAGAAACTACGAGCAGTACTTC.

This clonotype was observed once. The chain combines TRBV20-1 with TRBJ2-7; 9 positions match TRBD1. Trimming removed 0 bases from V and 5 bases from J; junction bases left unmatched: 5. There are 14 residues in the CDR3. CDR1 and CDR2 from the germline V gene are DFQATT and SNEGSKA (reference sequence). This chain's CDR3 is CSARDPGQGNEQYF. Written as DNA, the CDR3 is TGCAGTGCTAGAGATCCAGGACAGGGGAACGAGCAGTACTTC.

Remarks on this clonotype: The junction differs from germline at one of its ends, possibly a read error. The chain carries TRBV10-2 and TRBJ1-2; 7 nucleotides match TRBD1. The CDR3 covers 16 residues. The germline V gene has CDR1 WSHSY and CDR2 SAAADI. CDR3 region: CASSQDHKTGRYGYTF. Written as DNA, the CDR3 is TGTGCCAGCAGCCAAGACCATAAGACAGGGAGGTATGGCTACACCTTC.

The CDR3 DNA follows: TGTGCCAGCAGCCAACGATACAGGGGGCTGTTTTTT. This encodes CASSQRYRGLFF. The chain recombines TRBV14 with TRBJ2-2; TRBD1 matches at 7 bases. The V and J ends lost 2 bases and 13 bases, in that order; junction bases with no gene match: 4. Germline CDR1 and CDR2: SGHDN and FVKESK. This CDR3 spans 12 amino acids. Supplemented by reference TRBV14 and TRBJ2-2, the full variable domain reads EAGVTQFPSHSVIEKGQTVTLRCDPISGHDNLYWYRRVMGKEIKFLLHFVKESKQDESGMPNNRFLAERTGGTYSTLKVQPAELEDSGVYFCASSQRYRGLFFGEGSRLTVL.

This sequence joins TRBV7-8 and TRBJ1-5; D is undetermined. The CDR3 is 14 residues long. V gave up 11 bases and J gave up 1 base, with 15 bases separating them. Germline assignment: CDR1 SGHVS and CDR2 FQNEAQ. The CDR3 DNA reads as TGTGCCTGGAGTGATCGGACCAGCAATCAGCCCCAGCATTTT. The encoded protein is CAWSDRTSNQPQHF.

The chain recombines TRBV7-9 with TRBJ1-4, with D possibly matching TRBD1 (6 bases). CDR1 is SEHNR, CDR2 FQNEAQ, per germline (reference sequence). The V and J ends lost 5 bases and 7 bases respectively, with 17 bases between them. The CDR3 consists of 15 residues. In DNA form, the CDR3 reads TGTGCCAGCAGCCCCTCGAGGGGAGGGGGTGAAAAACTGTTTTTT. It is translated as CASSPSRGGGEKLFF. The full variable domain, its missing parts supplied by reference TRBV7-9 and TRBJ1-4, is DTGVSQNPRHKITKRGQNVTFRCDPISEHNRLYWYRQTLGQGPEFLTYFQNEAQLEKSRLLSDRFSAERPKGSFSTLEIQRTEQGDSAMYLCASSPSRGGGEKLFFGSGTQLSVL.

This clonotype was seen only a few times. The J gene is TRBJ1-4, the V gene TRBV7-2; possibly TRBD1 for D (6 bases). The V gene's germline CDR1 is SGHTA and CDR2 FQGNSA. The CDR3 is 16 amino acids. V was cut by 5 bases and J by 4 bases, with 17 bases left in between. CDR3 sequence (DNA): TGTGCCAGCAGCGACGGACAGACGGGCCTTAATGAAAAACTGTTTTTT. This codes for CASSDGQTGLNEKLFF.

Comment on this clonotype: Being one base from a much bigger clone, this may be a read error. This chain uses TRBV29-1 with TRBJ2-5, with D possibly being TRBD1 (5 bases). The germline gives CDR1 SQVTM, CDR2 ANQGSEA. There are 12 residues in the CDR3. Deletions cut 8 bases from V and 7 bases from J, with 17 bases between. Written as DNA, the CDR3 is TGCAGCACCCAGACAGTGTTAGGGACCCAGTACTTC. It specifies CSTQTVLGTQYF. The variable domain in full, with the rest retrieved from reference TRBV29-1 and TRBJ2-5, is SAVISQKPSRDICQRGTSLTIQCQVDSQVTMMFWYRQQPGQSLTLIATANQGSEATYESGFVIDKFPISRPNLTFSTLTVSNMSPEDSSIYLCSTQTVLGTQYFGPGTRLLVL.

This clonotype was detected once. Just one base apart from a much larger clone, this may be a read error. The CDR3 here is CASSLPQGGLYF. CDR3 nucleotides: TGTGCCAGCAGCTTACCCCAGGGCGGGCTGTACTTC. V gene TRBV11-2 combines with J gene TRBJ2-7; D tentatively reads TRBD1 or TRBD2 (5 bases each). The CDR3 is 12 residues long. Trimming removed 2 bases from V and 12 bases from J, with 14 bases in between. Per germline, CDR1 SGHAT and CDR2 FQNNGV.

CDR3 in amino acids: CASSSQVGNTIYF. DNA of the CDR3: TGTGCCAGCAGTTCCCAGGTCGGAAACACCATATATTTT. The chain recombines TRBV2 with TRBJ1-3; no clear D gene. There are 13 residues in the CDR3. The V end was cut by 5 bases, the J end by 4 bases, with 9 bases between. Germline lookup yields CDR1 SNHLY and CDR2 FYNNEI.

The chain employs TRBV30 and TRBJ1-2; no definite D call. Germline V CDR1 and CDR2: GTSNPN, SVGIG (reference sequence). This CDR3 contains 12 residues. Trimming took off 0 bases at V and 4 bases at J, with 6 bases between the two ends. The CDR3 nucleotides are TGTGCCTGGAGTGTAATGAGCTATGGCTACACCTTC. This sequence encodes CAWSVMSYGYTF.

The chain uses TRBV29-1 and TRBJ1-1; a weak D match, TRBD1 (6 bases). V was pared by 5 bases and J by 0 bases, with 13 bases between. The CDR3 has 14 amino acids. The germline V gene has CDR1 SQVTM and CDR2 ANQGSEA. CDR3 nucleotide sequence: TGCAGCGTTTTCCGGGACATTATGAACACTGAAGCTTTCTTT. Translating gives CSVFRDIMNTEAFF.